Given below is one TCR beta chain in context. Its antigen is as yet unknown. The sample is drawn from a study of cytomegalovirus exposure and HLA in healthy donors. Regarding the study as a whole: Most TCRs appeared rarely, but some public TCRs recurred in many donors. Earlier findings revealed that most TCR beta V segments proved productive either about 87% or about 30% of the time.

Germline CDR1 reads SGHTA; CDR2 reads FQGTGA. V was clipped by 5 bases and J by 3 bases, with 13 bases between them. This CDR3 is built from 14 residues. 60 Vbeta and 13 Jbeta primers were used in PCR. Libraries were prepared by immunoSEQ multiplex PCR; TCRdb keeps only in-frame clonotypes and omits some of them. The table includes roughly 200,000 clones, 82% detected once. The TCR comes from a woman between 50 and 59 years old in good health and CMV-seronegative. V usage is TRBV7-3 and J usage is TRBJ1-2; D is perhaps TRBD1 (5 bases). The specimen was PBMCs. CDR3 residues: CASSRIAGDYGYTF. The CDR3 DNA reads TGTGCCAGCAGCCGAATAGCGGGGGACTATGGCTACACCTTC.